This TCR beta chain is drawn from a study of control samples from healthy donors and cancer patients. V was clipped by 0 bases and J by 4 bases; unmatched bases: 13. This CDR3 region has 18 residues. Germline lookup yields CDR1 MNHEY and CDR2 SVGEGT. Clones were read by immunoSEQ multiplex PCR, and TCRdb kept only the in-frame ones, dropping some. Of approximately 150,000 clones listed, approximately 91% are singletons. This TCR was sampled from a young man in good health. The sequenced sample was blood. The J gene is TRBJ2-3, the V gene TRBV6-2 or TRBV6-3, with 7 bases that match TRBD1. Here the CDR3 DNA reads TGTGCCAGCAGTTACTCCGGCGTGGCAGGGGGATTCGCAGATACGCAGTATTTT. This encodes CASSYSGVAGGFADTQYF.